The 32 T cell receptor beta chains in this list originate from one sample, sequenced in a study of glioma-infiltrating T cells. Using RNA template, CDR3s of TCR alpha and beta were amplified with iRepertoire arm-PCR. TCRdb itself ran the multiplex PCR reads through MiXCR, one entry per CDR3 protein. The data hold about 410,000 distinct CDR3 sequences, with more than 35% observed a single time. Material for sequencing was glioma tissue, nonneoplastic brain tissue, or PBMCs (not recorded which). The receptor set was obtained from a human donor with low-grade glioma or glioblastoma, undergoing nonglioma brain surgery, or in good health (not recorded which).

This clonotype was detected a few times. The rearrangement links TRBV4-1 to TRBJ2-3; 8 positions agree with TRBD2. With V trimmed by 0 bases and J by 9 bases, 17 bases remained unmatched. Germline V gives CDR1 MGHRA, CDR2 YSYEKL. This CDR3 contains 18 residues. The CDR3: CASSQDSPTGGSWGTQYF. CDR3 nucleotides: TGCGCCAGCAGCCAAGATAGCCCTACGGGAGGGTCCTGGGGGACGCAGTATTTT.

This clonotype came up many times. The chain recombines TRBV7-9 with TRBJ2-1; D possibly matches TRBD1 or TRBD2 (5 bases each). The CDR3 is made up of 16 amino acids. Trimming stripped 5 bases from V and 0 bases from J, with 14 bases between. Germline V lookup: CDR1 SEHNR, CDR2 FQNEAQ (reference sequence). Here the CDR3 reads CASSPLGRSSYNEQFF. The DNA of the CDR3 is TGTGCCAGCAGCCCTTTGGGACGTAGCTCCTACAATGAGCAGTTCTTC. Based on the CDR3 plus reference TRBV7-9 and TRBJ2-1, the full variable domain is DTGVSQNPRHKITKRGQNVTFRCDPISEHNRLYWYRQTLGQGPEFLTYFQNEAQLEKSRLLSDRFSAERPKGSFSTLEIQRTEQGDSAMYLCASSPLGRSSYNEQFFGPGTRLTVL.

Ten or more counts support this clonotype. Relative to the germline gene, one junction end is altered; a read error may explain this. V is TRBV20-1 and J is TRBJ1-2; D call uncertain. CDR1 is DFQATT and CDR2 is SNEGSKA in the germline V gene (reference sequence). This CDR3 region has 11 residues. In nucleotides, the CDR3 is TGCAGTGCGAGAGGTCCGGGCGGCTACACCTTC. Encoded protein: CSARGPGGYTF.

This clonotype has more than one count but fewer than ten. The genes are TRBV18 and TRBJ2-7; TRBD1 or TRBD2 may be the D gene (5 bases each). This CDR3 has 15 residues. In germline, CDR1 is KGHSH, CDR2 LQKENI. Between the trimmed V and J ends, which lost 0 bases and 3 bases, there was a span of 12 bases. The CDR3 coding sequence is TGTGCCAGCTCACCACCGGGGCTAGCTGGCTACGAGCAGTACTTC. Translated, it gives CASSPPGLAGYEQYF.

The chain links TRBV20-1 to TRBJ2-5; 10 positions agree with TRBD2. The CDR3 is made up of 14 amino acids. CDR1 is DFQATT, CDR2 SNEGSKA, per germline (reference sequence). The CDR3 region has the DNA TGCGGGGGGGCTAGCGGGGGTTCTCGGGGGACCCAGTACTTC. It encodes CGGASGGSRGTQYF.

This clonotype was counted a few times. The V and J genes are TRBV20-1 and TRBJ2-3; TRBD2 aligns across 12 bases. The J segment lost 6 bases and the V segment lost 2 bases, leaving 3 bases of the junction unmatched. The CDR3 loop spans 14 amino acids. In germline, CDR1 is DFQATT, CDR2 SNEGSKA (reference sequence). CDR3 residues: CSARTSGRRDTQYF. In DNA, the CDR3 is TGCAGTGCTAGAACTAGCGGGAGGAGGGATACGCAGTATTTT.

This clonotype was seen at least ten times. This chain joins TRBV28 and TRBJ2-7, with 10 bases that match TRBD2. CDR3 length: 16 residues. CDR1 and CDR2 (germline): MDHEN, SYDVKM. The J segment lost 3 bases and the V segment lost 4 bases, leaving 9 bases of the junction unmatched. CDR3 in DNA: TGTGCCAGCAGTTCCGGGACTAGCGCAAAATACTACGAGCAGTACTTC. This gives the protein CASSSGTSAKYYEQYF.

The chain combines TRBV20-1 with TRBJ2-7, with 8 bases fitting TRBD1. Germline trimming cut 5 bases from V and 3 bases from J; bases unmatched to any gene: 12. The V gene's germline CDR1 is DFQATT and CDR2 SNEGSKA (reference sequence). CDR3 size: 15 residues. Here the CDR3 DNA reads TGCAGTGCTCGACACCCCCGGACAGGGCTCTACGAGCAGTACTTC. Amino acid sequence: CSARHPRTGLYEQYF.

The gene calls are TRBV3-1 and TRBJ1-1, with D perhaps matching TRBD1 (5 bases). Germline values: CDR1 LGHDT, CDR2 YNNKEL (reference sequence). There are 17 residues in the CDR3. The V gene lost 4 bases and the J gene lost 0 bases, with 18 bases spanning the gap. CDR3 region: CASSLSGTGIVNTEAFF. The CDR3, as DNA: TGTGCCAGCAGCCTTTCCGGGACGGGGATCGTGAACACTGAAGCTTTCTTT.

This clonotype was counted only a few times. The V gene is TRBV28, the J gene TRBJ2-2, with a possible D match to TRBD1 (5 bases). There are 13 residues in the CDR3. V shed 7 bases and J shed 3 bases, with 9 bases lying between them. CDR1 MDHEN and CDR2 SYDVKM come from the germline V gene. This CDR3 reads CASIDSDTGELFF. The DNA for the CDR3 is TGTGCCAGCATTGACAGTGACACCGGGGAGCTGTTTTTT.

V is TRBV10-3 and J is TRBJ1-5; D remains ambiguous. CDR1 is ENHRY, CDR2 SYGVKD, per germline. The CDR3 sequence is 16 residues long. The V and J ends lost 0 bases and 2 bases respectively, with 11 bases between them. The CDR3 nucleotides read TGTGCCATCAGTGAGTCAAAGGGATTGGGCAATCAGCCCCAGCATTTT. Protein: CAISESKGLGNQPQHF.

In its sample, this clonotype was seen once. A read error may be the cause here, since a much bigger clone is one base away. J is TRBJ2-2 and V is TRBV6-4; D is ambiguous. The CDR3 is 15 amino acids. Germline lookup yields CDR1 MRHNA and CDR2 SNTAGT. This CDR3 reads CASSLWRSNTGQLFF. CDR3 bases: TGTGCCAGCAGTTTGTGGCGGTCGAACACCGGGCAGCTGTTTTTT.

The chain recombines TRBV11-2 with TRBJ1-2; 8 bases line up with TRBD1. Germline CDR1 reads SGHAT; CDR2 reads FQNNGV. V lost 4 bases and J lost 4; bases outside the gene matches: 11. The CDR3 spans 16 residues. The CDR3 loop is CASSSLGQDIPYGYTF. The DNA of the CDR3 is TGTGCCAGCAGCTCATTGGGACAGGATATACCCTATGGCTACACCTTC.

In this sample, this clonotype turned up once. This chain joins TRBV27 and TRBJ1-6; D call uncertain. The CDR3 contains 12 residues. The V and J ends lost 3 bases and 10 bases respectively, with 7 bases between them. Germline lookup yields CDR1 MNHEY and CDR2 SMNVEV (reference sequence). CDR3 nucleotide sequence: TGTGCCAGCAGTTTCCGGGCGTCACCCCTCCACTTT. It translates to CASSFRASPLHF.

This clonotype has just one count. A much larger clone differs from this one at a single base, so this may be a read error. V gene TRBV27 combines with J gene TRBJ2-5, with D unresolved. CDR1 and CDR2 from the germline V gene are MNHEY and SMNVEV (reference sequence). The CDR3 length is 14 residues. The CDR3: CANSLVINSETQYF. The CDR3 nucleotides are TGTGCCAACAGTTTAGTGATCAATTCGGAGACCCAGTACTTC.

This clonotype was detected many times. The chain recombines TRBV28 with TRBJ2-7, with TRBD1 as a possible D gene (5 bases). CDR3 size: 14 residues. CDR1 and CDR2 (germline): MDHEN, SYDVKM. Trimming shortened V by 2 bases and J by 6 bases, and 14 bases separated the two germline ends. The CDR3 sequence: CASSLRQLRGEQYF. CDR3 in DNA: TGTGCCAGCAGTTTAAGACAGCTTAGAGGCGAGCAGTACTTC.

Details on this clonotype: A read error may produce the germline difference seen at one junction end. The chain is built from TRBV28 and TRBJ2-7; perhaps D is TRBD1 or TRBD2 (5 bases each). CDR1 is MDHEN and CDR2 is SYDVKM in the germline V gene. The CDR3 has 12 amino acids. The CDR3: CVSSWGNYEQYF. The DNA for the CDR3 is TGTGTCAGCAGTTGGGGGAACTACGAGCAGTACTTC.

V gene TRBV25-1 combines with J gene TRBJ2-7; D unclear. Trimming pared 3 bases from V and 4 bases from J, leaving 16 bases between. Germline V CDR1 and CDR2: MGHDK, SYGVNS. CDR3 length equals 15 residues. CDR3 DNA: TGTGCCAGCAGTGAGCCGAAGGCGGACGGTTACGAGCAGTACTTC. The encoded protein is CASSEPKADGYEQYF.

This clonotype was recorded at least ten times. In DNA, the CDR3 is TGTGCCAGCAGTTTATCCTACTTCCCTACAGAAAGCTACACCTTC. Encoded protein: CASSLSYFPTESYTF. The chain combines TRBV27 with TRBJ1-2; D gene unclear. CDR3 length: 15 residues. Germline lookup yields CDR1 MNHEY and CDR2 SMNVEV (reference sequence). Deletions cut 0 bases from V and 9 bases from J, with 17 bases between.

The chain combines TRBV4-1 with TRBJ2-3, with D possibly TRBD2 on 6 matching bases. With 2 bases removed from V and 0 bases from J, the gap between germline ends came to 12 bases. From germline, CDR1 is MGHRA and CDR2 YSYEKL. There are 16 residues in the CDR3. CDR3: CASSQYGGISTDTQYF. The CDR3 DNA reads TGCGCCAGCAGCCAATATGGAGGGATAAGCACAGATACGCAGTATTTT.

The V and J genes are TRBV20-1 and TRBJ2-7, with unresolved D. Trimming removed 3 bases from V and 6 bases from J, with 12 bases in between. The CDR3 extends over 12 amino acids. Germline CDR1 and CDR2: DFQATT and SNEGSKA (reference sequence). The CDR3 loop is CSASSGKREQYF. CDR3 nucleotides: TGCAGTGCTAGTTCTGGGAAGCGCGAGCAGTACTTC.

The chain recombines TRBV10-3 with TRBJ1-2; D is undetermined. The germline gives CDR1 ENHRY, CDR2 SYGVKD. The CDR3 extends over 12 amino acids. The V gene lost 3 bases and the J gene lost 2 bases, with 4 bases spanning the gap. As DNA, the CDR3 is TGTGCCATCAGTGACAGGAACTATGGCTACACCTTC. Residues: CAISDRNYGYTF.

This clonotype showed up just a few times. The chain employs TRBV7-2 and TRBJ2-7, with D possibly matching TRBD2 (5 bases). V gave up 4 bases and J gave up 2 bases, with 15 bases separating them. The CDR3 loop spans 15 amino acids. CDR1 SGHTA and CDR2 FQGNSA come from the germline V gene. The CDR3 DNA is TGTGCCAGCAGCTCGTCATACGGACTTCCCTACGAGCAGTACTTC. As protein: CASSSSYGLPYEQYF.

The rearrangement links TRBV6-5 to TRBJ1-1; no firm D call. V was shortened by 5 bases and J by 4 bases, with 17 bases between the two germline ends. Germline V gene lookup returns CDR1 MNHEY and CDR2 SVGAGI. This CDR3 comprises 15 residues. In DNA, the CDR3 is TGTGCCAGCAGTGAAGCAACTCTGGGGTTCACTGAAGCTTTCTTT. This gives the protein CASSEATLGFTEAFF.

Only a few counts were recorded for this clonotype. The CDR3 bases are TGTGCCAGCAGTTACGGGACAGGAGTAGGGACTGAAGCTTTCTTT. This sequence encodes CASSYGTGVGTEAFF. The J gene is TRBJ1-1, the V gene TRBV6-5, with 8 bases aligning to TRBD1. Germline values: CDR1 MNHEY, CDR2 SVGAGI. Losses at the gene ends were 2 bases for V and 5 bases for J; bases not matched to a gene: 7. The CDR3 contains 15 residues.

J is TRBJ1-1 and V is TRBV7-3; maybe TRBD1 (5 bases). The CDR3 covers 15 residues. V lost 6 bases and J 0 bases, leaving 14 bases between the germline ends. In germline, CDR1 is SGHTA, CDR2 FQGTGA. This CDR3 reads CASRTMGTLNTEAFF. CDR3 DNA sequence: TGTGCCAGCAGGACCATGGGGACTTTGAACACTGAAGCTTTCTTT.

This clonotype has just a few counts. The V call is TRBV6-2 or TRBV6-3, the J call TRBJ2-1; TRBD2 aligns across 8 bases. The trim removed 6 bases at V and 6 bases at J, leaving 19 bases unmatched. CDR1 and CDR2 from the germline V gene are MNHEY and SVGEGT. CDR3 size: 18 residues. The CDR3 sequence: CASSLTTTRHGTSNEQFF. The CDR3 region has the DNA TGTGCCAGCAGCCTGACTACCACGAGACACGGGACTAGCAATGAGCAGTTCTTC.

The table lists this clonotype with many counts. This chain links TRBV20-1 with TRBJ2-7; a possible D gene is TRBD2 (5 bases). Trimming took off 5 bases at V and 2 bases at J, with 16 bases between the two ends. This CDR3 comprises 14 residues. Germline assignment: CDR1 DFQATT and CDR2 SNEGSKA (reference sequence). CDR3 residues: CSAPLARTTYEQYF. The CDR3 DNA reads as TGCAGTGCTCCATTAGCGCGAACGACCTACGAGCAGTACTTC.

As regards this clonotype: At one end the junction does not follow the germline gene, possibly because of a read error. The chain carries TRBV28 and TRBJ1-3; TRBD1 matches at 9 bases. Looked up from germline, CDR1 is MDHEN and CDR2 is SYDVKM. The CDR3 is 16 residues long. CDR3 sequence: CASSLGTGYPGNTIYF. As DNA, the CDR3 is TGTGCCAGCAGTTTAGGGACAGGGTACCCTGGAAACACAATATATTTT.

The sample holds many counts of this clonotype. The chain carries TRBV6-1 and TRBJ2-3; possibly TRBD1 or TRBD2 for D (5 bases each). CDR1 is MNHNS, CDR2 SASEGT, per germline. The CDR3 totals 13 residues. V was clipped by 7 bases and J by 5 bases, with 13 bases between them. CDR3 nucleotides: TGTGCCAGCACTGCCAGGGCGGGAGATACGCAGTATTTT. Its protein product is CASTARAGDTQYF.

The chain recombines TRBV6-5 with TRBJ2-7; TRBD2 agrees at 13 bases. This CDR3 has 15 amino acids. Losses at the gene ends were 2 bases for V and 4 bases for J; bases not matched to a gene: 2. The germline V gene encodes CDR1 MNHEY and CDR2 SVGAGI. The CDR3 DNA follows: TGTGCCAGCAGTTACACTAGCGGGAGGGCTTACGAGCAGTACTTC. Its protein product is CASSYTSGRAYEQYF.

Remarks on this clonotype: A single base separates this from a much larger clone, so it may be a read error. The chain links TRBV27 to TRBJ2-3, with 7 bases matching TRBD1. After removal of 6 bases from V and 3 bases from J, the junction contained 12 bases not matched to a gene. There are 16 residues in the CDR3. CDR1 and CDR2 (germline): MNHEY, SMNVEV (reference sequence). Written as DNA, the CDR3 is TGTGCCAGCAGCCACCGGACAGGACCTAGGACAGATACGCAGTATTTT. This encodes CASSHRTGPRTDTQYF.